This paragraph covers one T cell receptor beta chain sequence. The length of the CDR3 is 17 residues. J lost 3 bases, V lost 2 bases, and 4 bases had no gene match. Looked up from germline, CDR1 is LNHNV and CDR2 is YYDKDF (reference sequence). This entry is derived from a study of blood T cell repertoires in COVID-19. Per the original data handling: From reference gene primer amplification, estimates of nucleated cell counts were derived. Some clones are missing from TCRdb's copy, which holds only in-frame ones; the method was immunoSEQ multiplex PCR. V, J and clone size are taken as reported in that table, and D and trimming were inferred from the DNA itself. The table records 200,000 to 300,000 clones, roughly 82% of them present only once.

Sequencing input: PBMCs or T cells enriched from blood (not recorded which). The clonotype originates from a woman between 50 and 59 years old who had recovered from COVID-19. The chain combines TRBV15 with TRBJ1-6, with 10 positions matching TRBD1. CDR3 bases: TGTGCCACCAGCAGATCCGACAGGGGGCTCTATAATTCACCCCTCCACTTT. This codes for CATSRSDRGLYNSPLHF.